The clone carrying this T cell receptor (beta chain) was counted a few times. This sample was included in a study of T-cell memory formation after mild COVID-19. TCRdb used MiXCR to reprocess the 5' RACE reads, holding one entry per CDR3 protein. Of around 390,000 distinct CDR3 sequences listed, about a sixth are singletons. Between the trimmed V and J ends, which lost 6 bases and 6 bases, there was a span of 14 bases. The length of the CDR3 is 14 residues. Per the germline V gene, CDR1 is SEHNR and CDR2 is FQNEAQ (reference sequence). This TCR was recovered from a man younger than 35 who had mild COVID-19 (a few samples of this study predate the infection). Cell type and time point are not known. The rearrangement links TRBV7-9 to TRBJ1-4, with D unresolved. Sequences were obtained from PBMCs or a T cell subset sorted from them (not recorded which). CDR3 loop: CASRASEEDEKLFF. In nucleotides, the CDR3 is TGTGCCAGCAGGGCCTCGGAGGAGGATGAAAAACTGTTTTTT.